This is a list of T cell receptor beta chains from one sample in a study of vaccination effects on CD4 cells after COVID-19. The repertoire was sequenced with immunoSEQ multiplex PCR; TCRdb's copy has only in-frame clones and lacks some. The sample has tens of thousands of clones; about 80% are singletons. Antigens of these TCRs are unknown. The sample in question was CD4+ T cells from PBMCs cultured with SARS-CoV-2 spike peptides, obtained after COVID-19 vaccination. The source is a human donor who received a COVID-19 vaccine. Some clones in this sample may be carry-over from other donors' samples. The CDR3 runs from the conserved cysteine through the conserved F or W. The order of the fields is clone size, CDR3 length, D gene, V gene, J gene, CDR3 protein, CDR3 DNA. The D gene is left open where the match is weak. Clone size is stated in some rows and not others, as once, few, many or a class when expanded.

-	13	-	TRBV7-3	TRBJ2-5	CASSSLGPEAQYF	TGTGCCAGCAGCTCCCTCGGTCCCGAGGCCCAGTACTTC
-	15	TRBD1	TRBV20-1	TRBJ2-5	CSASLAGGIKETQYF	TGCAGTGCTAGTCTTGCAGGGGGCATCAAAGAGACCCAGTACTTC
-	17	TRBD2	TRBV24-1	TRBJ2-3	CATSDRLTSGGDWGQYF	TGTGCCACCAGTGACCGCCTCACTAGCGGGGGCGATTGGGGGCAGTATTTT
-	14	-	TRBV25-1	TRBJ1-2	CASSEFGTLYGYTF	TGTGCCAGCAGTGAATTCGGGACTTTGTATGGCTACACCTTC
-	13	-	TRBV29-1	TRBJ2-3	CSVGAIRYNTQYF	TGCAGCGTTGGGGCAATCCGGTATAATACGCAGTATTTT
-	16	TRBD1	TRBV30	TRBJ2-1	CAWSSGTGGFWNEQFF	TGTGCCTGGAGTTCCGGGACAGGGGGCTTTTGGAATGAGCAGTTCTTC
-	15	-	TRBV14	TRBJ1-2	CASSQGTGTPYGYTF	TGTGCCAGCAGCCAAGGGACCGGGACACCATATGGCTACACCTTC
-	13	-	TRBV11-3	TRBJ2-1	CASSLSSYNEQFF	TGTGCCAGCAGCCTTTCTTCCTACAATGAGCAGTTCTTC
medium-sized	14	-	TRBV21-1	TRBJ2-3	CASSKAIRGDTQYF	TGTGCCAGCAGCAAAGCGATTAGGGGTGATACGCAGTATTTT
-	16	-	TRBV19	TRBJ2-3	CASSIDWGQGTDTQYF	TGTGCCAGTAGTATAGATTGGGGGCAGGGGACAGATACGCAGTATTTT
few	14	TRBD1	TRBV12-5	TRBJ1-5	CASGLDRGFQPQHF	TGTGCTAGTGGTCTGGACAGGGGATTTCAGCCCCAGCATTTT
-	14	-	TRBV29-1	TRBJ1-3	CSVEPAGTGNTIYF	TGCAGCGTTGAGCCGGCAGGGACTGGAAACACCATATATTTT
-	18	TRBD1	TRBV27	TRBJ1-5	CASRNTGGGTYSNQPQHF	TGTGCCAGCAGAAATACAGGGGGTGGGACATATAGCAATCAGCCCCAGCATTTT
-	13	-	TRBV19	TRBJ2-3	CASSLEGWDTQYF	TGTGCCAGTAGTCTAGAGGGCTGGGATACGCAGTATTTT
-	12	TRBD1	TRBV19	TRBJ1-2	CASSTTGDGYTF	TGTGCCAGTAGTACGACAGGGGACGGCTACACCTTC
-	12	-	TRBV12-3/TRBV12-4	TRBJ2-5	CASSPQTGGQYF	TGTGCCAGCAGTCCCCAGACAGGCGGCCAGTACTTC
few	15	-	TRBV7-3	TRBJ2-2	CASSLTLGGTGELFF	TGTGCCAGCAGCTTAACGTTAGGGGGAACCGGGGAGCTGTTTTTT
-	13	-	TRBV5-1	TRBJ2-3	CASSLDSTDTQYF	TGCGCCAGCAGCCTTGACAGTACAGATACGCAGTATTTT
-	16	TRBD1	TRBV19	TRBJ2-3	CASSYLGQGATDTQYF	TGTGCCAGTAGTTACTTAGGACAGGGGGCAACAGATACGCAGTATTTT
-	14	-	TRBV15	TRBJ2-4	CATSAQLAKNIQYF	TGTGCCACCAGTGCACAACTAGCCAAAAACATTCAGTACTTC
few	14	-	TRBV7-2	TRBJ1-5	CASSFAGASRPQHF	TGTGCCAGCAGCTTCGCAGGGGCCTCGCGGCCCCAGCATTTT
-	16	-	TRBV19	TRBJ2-2	CASSMSGRERTGELFF	TGTGCCAGTAGTATGTCTGGCAGGGAGCGCACCGGGGAGCTGTTTTTT
-	16	TRBD1	TRBV5-1	TRBJ2-1	CASSLDRGPPYNEQFF	TGCGCCAGCAGCTTGGACAGGGGACCTCCTTACAATGAGCAGTTCTTC
-	13	-	TRBV28	TRBJ1-2	CASSTGAYYGYTF	TGTGCCAGCAGTACGGGGGCTTACTATGGCTACACCTTC
-	14	-	TRBV14	TRBJ1-5	CASSQQGGHQPQHF	TGTGCCAGCAGCCAACAAGGGGGACATCAGCCCCAGCATTTT
few	14	TRBD1	TRBV5-1	TRBJ1-2	CASSSGTGNYGYTF	TGCGCCAGCAGCTCGGGGACAGGGAACTATGGCTACACCTTC
-	14	-	TRBV5-1	TRBJ1-5	CASSPSSGSQPQHF	TGCGCCAGCAGCCCCTCCAGTGGGTCTCAGCCCCAGCATTTT
few	14	-	TRBV6-2/TRBV6-3	TRBJ1-2	CASSHPGESYGYTF	TGTGCCAGCAGTCACCCGGGGGAATCCTATGGCTACACCTTC
once	12	-	TRBV11-1	TRBJ2-5	CASSPSPGTQYF	TGTGCCAGCAGCCCATCACCCGGGACCCAGTACTTC
-	16	TRBD2	TRBV11-3	TRBJ2-1	CASSARGAGGHNEQFF	TGTGCCAGCAGCGCCCGTGGGGCGGGGGGCCACAATGAGCAGTTCTTC
-	14	-	TRBV5-1	TRBJ2-3	CASSLDPGTDTQYF	TGCGCCAGCAGCTTGGACCCAGGCACAGATACGCAGTATTTT
-	13	-	TRBV30	TRBJ1-5	CAWSSGVGQPQHF	TGTGCCTGGAGTTCAGGGGTCGGTCAGCCCCAGCATTTT